Listed below are T cell receptor beta chains from one sample, sequenced in a study of blood T cell repertoires in COVID-19. Generated by immunoSEQ multiplex PCR, the TCRdb table keeps only in-frame clones and is missing some. The repertoire consists of approximately 70,000 clones, with approximately 79% occurring once and the leading ten covering more than 20%. The sequencing sample was made of peripheral blood. The receptor source for this set is a man between 60 and 75 years old with active or convalescent COVID-19. The CDR3 runs from the conserved cysteine through the conserved F or W. D genes are given only for firm matches. Not all rows give a size; the values are once, few, many and, for expanded clones, a class.

>TRBD2|TRBJ2-3|NA|TRBV4-3
CASSQVTLADTDTQYF
TGCGCCAGCAGCCAAGTTACGCTAGCGGACACAGATACGCAGTATTTT
>NA|TRBJ1-3|once|TRBV28
CASSLRGSLRNTIYF
TGTGCCAGCAGTTTAAGGGGATCTCTCCGAAACACCATATATTTT
>TRBD1|TRBJ2-1|few|TRBV6-5
CASSSGTDYNEQFF
TGTGCCAGCAGTTCCGGGACAGACTACAATGAGCAGTTCTTC
>TRBD1|TRBJ2-3|few|TRBV5-6
CASSFLTVRGRWTDTQYF
TGTGCCAGCAGCTTTCTTACAGTGAGGGGGCGGTGGACAGATACGCAGTATTTT
>TRBD1|TRBJ1-4|NA|TRBV19
CASSSWTGGNEKLFF
TGTGCCAGTAGTTCGTGGACAGGGGGGAATGAAAAACTGTTTTTT
>NA|TRBJ1-4|NA|TRBV19
CASSIPDSSNEKLFF
TGTGCCAGTAGTATCCCGGACAGTTCTAATGAAAAACTGTTTTTT
>TRBD1|TRBJ1-3|NA|TRBV11-1
CASSFLTGDSGNTIYF
TGTGCCAGCAGCTTTCTCACAGGGGACTCTGGAAACACCATATATTTT
>TRBD2|TRBJ2-1|few|TRBV5-8
CASSAEISTSNLNEQFF
TGTGCCAGCAGCGCGGAAATCTCGACTAGCAACCTCAATGAGCAGTTCTTC
>NA|TRBJ1-1|NA|TRBV6-6
CASNRVMNTEAFF
TGTGCCAGCAACAGGGTGATGAACACTGAAGCTTTCTTT
>NA|TRBJ2-2|NA|TRBV7-9
CASSSQGTGELFF
TGTGCCAGCAGCTCACAGGGCACCGGGGAGCTGTTTTTT
>NA|TRBJ1-5|NA|TRBV19
CASNWRVGNQPQHF
TGTGCCAGTAACTGGAGAGTGGGCAATCAGCCCCAGCATTTT
>TRBD2|TRBJ2-5|NA|TRBV4-2
CASSSAAGVQETQYF
TGTGCCAGCAGCTCGGCAGCGGGGGTGCAAGAGACCCAGTACTTC
>NA|TRBJ2-3|NA|TRBV11-1
CASSFSVRPHTDTQYF
TGTGCCAGCAGCTTTAGCGTTCGTCCTCATACAGATACGCAGTATTTT
>TRBD1|TRBJ2-7|NA|TRBV18
CASSPWTGASSYEQYF
TGTGCCAGCTCACCCTGGACAGGGGCGAGCTCCTACGAGCAGTACTTC
>NA|TRBJ2-1|NA|TRBV11-2
CASSLGAGDLNEQFF
TGTGCCAGCAGCTTAGGGGCAGGGGATCTCAATGAGCAGTTCTTC
>TRBD1|TRBJ2-6|few|TRBV5-4
CATQLPGQGVSGANVLTF
TGTGCCACTCAACTGCCGGGACAGGGAGTCTCTGGGGCCAACGTCCTGACTTTC
>NA|TRBJ1-3|NA|TRBV28
CASRYRVGDTIYF
TGTGCCAGCAGATACAGGGTTGGGGACACCATATATTTT
>NA|TRBJ1-2|NA|TRBV2
CASSELGANYGYTF
TGTGCCAGCAGTGAGTTGGGCGCTAACTATGGCTACACCTTC
>NA|TRBJ1-1|medium-sized|TRBV25-1
CASSEHGRATEAFF
TGTGCCAGCAGTGAACATGGGAGGGCGACTGAAGCTTTCTTT
>TRBD1|TRBJ2-4|few|TRBV5-1
CASSLNSPGQGNIQYF
TGCGCCAGCAGCTTGAACTCCCCGGGACAGGGTAACATTCAGTACTTC
>TRBD2|TRBJ2-1|few|TRBV6-5
CASSYSTSGGYNEQFF
TGTGCCAGCAGTTACTCAACTAGCGGGGGGTACAATGAGCAGTTCTTC
>NA|TRBJ2-3|NA|TRBV12-3/TRBV12-4
CASSIFGRDTQYF
TGTGCCAGCAGTATTTTTGGGAGGGATACGCAGTATTTT
>NA|TRBJ2-1|NA|TRBV18
CASSPTAYSGNEQFF
TGTGCCAGCTCACCTACGGCCTATTCGGGCAATGAGCAGTTCTTC
>NA|TRBJ2-1|NA|TRBV6-1
CASSETGTPPVGEQFF
TGTGCCAGCAGTGAAACAGGGACCCCCCCTGTGGGTGAGCAGTTCTTC
>NA|TRBJ2-7|once|TRBV24-1
CATSDTRRGSYEQYF
TGTGCCACCAGTGATACCCGCCGAGGCTCCTACGAGCAGTACTTC
>NA|TRBJ2-3|NA|TRBV4-1
CASSHWQGGPTDTQYF
TGCGCCAGCAGCCACTGGCAGGGGGGCCCCACAGATACGCAGTATTTT
>TRBD2|TRBJ2-1|NA|TRBV4-3
CASSQDPEGAGGSNEQFF
TGCGCCAGCAGCCAAGACCCCGAGGGGGCGGGGGGGTCCAATGAGCAGTTCTTC
>NA|TRBJ2-5|NA|TRBV7-9
CASSLVVFQVETQYF
TGTGCCAGCAGCTTAGTCGTTTTCCAGGTAGAGACCCAGTACTTC
>TRBD2|TRBJ2-3|NA|TRBV28
CASSLQRGGSTDTQYF
TGTGCCAGCAGTTTACAGCGGGGGGGCAGTACAGATACGCAGTATTTT
>NA|TRBJ1-2|NA|TRBV19
CASSMEGQRSVYGYTF
TGTGCCAGTAGTATGGAGGGGCAGAGGTCGGTCTATGGCTACACCTTC
>NA|TRBJ2-3|NA|TRBV6-1
CASSEGAGAGWGTQYF
TGTGCCAGCAGTGAGGGAGCGGGCGCCGGTTGGGGTACGCAGTATTTT
>TRBD1|TRBJ2-5|NA|TRBV9
CASSVTQGADETQYF
TGTGCCAGCAGCGTAACGCAGGGGGCTGATGAGACCCAGTACTTC
>NA|TRBJ1-6|hyperexpanded|TRBV4-1
CASSPNGQLNSPLHF
TGCGCCAGCAGCCCTAATGGACAGCTGAATTCACCCCTCCACTTT
>TRBD1|TRBJ2-7|NA|TRBV4-1
CASSRQQGTGTSYEQYF
TGCGCCAGCAGCCGACAGCAGGGGACAGGGACTTCCTACGAGCAGTACTTC
>TRBD1|TRBJ2-3|NA|TRBV29-1
CSADRGEDTQYF
TGCAGCGCCGACAGGGGGGAGGATACGCAGTATTTT
>TRBD2|TRBJ2-5|NA|TRBV7-8
CASSSRGGPETQYF
TGTGCCAGCAGCTCGCGGGGGGGCCCAGAGACCCAGTACTTC
>NA|TRBJ2-7|once|TRBV9
CASSVGRQGLYEQYF
TGTGCCAGCAGCGTAGGCCGGCAGGGGTTGTACGAGCAGTACTTC
>NA|TRBJ1-6|NA|TRBV10-3
CAISQGSYNSPLHF
TGTGCCATCAGTCAGGGGTCCTATAATTCACCCCTCCACTTT
>NA|TRBJ1-1|NA|TRBV7-2
CASSLTVNTEAFF
TGTGCCAGCAGCTTAACGGTAAACACTGAAGCTTTCTTT
>TRBD1|TRBJ2-5|NA|TRBV5-1
CASSLGQGQTQYF
TGCGCCAGCAGCTTGGGACAGGGGCAGACCCAGTACTTC
>TRBD1|TRBJ1-5|NA|TRBV10-2
CASAGGYMQPQHF
TGCGCCAGTGCAGGGGGGTATATGCAGCCCCAGCATTTT
>TRBD1|TRBJ1-5|NA|TRBV19
CASSVDRAQPQHF
TGTGCCAGTAGTGTCGACAGGGCGCAGCCCCAGCATTTT
>TRBD1|TRBJ1-5|few|TRBV2
CASSGDRRNQPQHF
TGTGCCAGCAGTGGGGACAGACGCAATCAGCCCCAGCATTTT
>TRBD2|TRBJ2-3|few|TRBV4-1
CASSRDSGGSDTQYF
TGCGCCAGCAGCAGGGATAGCGGGGGGTCGGATACGCAGTATTTT
>NA|TRBJ2-2|NA|TRBV30
CAWSVHGTTNTGELFF
TGTGCCTGGAGTGTACATGGGACAACGAACACCGGGGAGCTGTTTTTT
>TRBD2|TRBJ2-1|NA|TRBV27
CASSLRLAGSGLEQFF
TGTGCCAGCAGTTTAAGACTAGCGGGGTCGGGTCTTGAGCAGTTCTTC
>NA|TRBJ1-4|NA|TRBV7-9
CASSGLGQTNEKLFF
TGTGCCAGCAGCGGGCTAGGACAGACAAATGAAAAACTGTTTTTT
>NA|TRBJ2-7|few|TRBV28
CASSLQASSYEQYF
TGTGCCAGCAGTTTACAGGCGAGCTCCTACGAGCAGTACTTC
>TRBD1|TRBJ1-1|NA|TRBV5-5
CASSSTRGPLQAFF
TGTGCCAGCAGCTCTACCAGGGGGCCATTACAAGCTTTCTTT
>TRBD2|TRBJ2-3|NA|TRBV10-3
CAITSGGAPDTQYF
TGTGCCATCACCAGCGGGGGGGCCCCAGATACGCAGTATTTT
>NA|TRBJ2-7|NA|TRBV9
CASSLMTSPDEQYF
TGTGCCAGCAGCTTGATGACTAGTCCCGACGAGCAGTACTTC
>TRBD2|TRBJ2-2|once|TRBV30
CAWSVGTSGDTGELFF
TGTGCCTGGAGTGTTGGGACTAGCGGAGACACCGGGGAGCTGTTTTTT
>NA|TRBJ2-7|NA|TRBV6-2/TRBV6-3
CASSYGAGRFSYEQYF
TGTGCCAGCAGTTACGGGGCGGGGCGCTTCTCCTACGAGCAGTACTTC
>NA|TRBJ1-1|NA|TRBV18
CASSQDLPGHEAFF
TGTGCCAGCTCACAAGATCTACCGGGACACGAAGCTTTCTTT
>TRBD2|TRBJ2-1|NA|TRBV3-1/TRBV3-2
CASRYSGGGSYNEQFF
TGTGCCAGCAGATATAGCGGGGGAGGGTCCTACAATGAGCAGTTCTTC
>NA|TRBJ1-1|NA|TRBV18
CASSPGGETFF
TGTGCCAGCTCACCTGGGGGGGAAACTTTCTTT